The 32 T cell receptor beta chains below were found in one sample sequenced in a study of beta chain features in type 1 diabetes. Expressed TCRB transcripts were sequenced after all isolated RNA was converted to cDNA. Clones were sequenced by immunoSEQ multiplex PCR, and TCRdb holds only the in-frame ones, with some missing. There are about 930,000 clones in the sample; roughly a sixth occur only once, and 0.023% lies in the top ten. Input material: naive CD4+ T cells from blood. All receptors come from a young woman in good health.

The gene calls are TRBV5-4 and TRBJ1-2, with D perhaps TRBD1 (5 bases). The CDR3 covers 14 residues. Trimming cost V 3 bases and J 4 bases, with 13 bases left between them. Germline V CDR1 and CDR2: SGHNT, YYREEE (reference sequence). CDR3 protein: CASSSLQGGYGYTF. As DNA, the CDR3 is TGTGCCAGCAGCTCGCTCCAGGGAGGCTATGGCTACACCTTC.

A few counts support this clone. V usage is TRBV2 and J usage is TRBJ2-7, with D unclear. This CDR3 contains 11 residues. The V gene lost 6 bases and the J gene lost 2 bases, with 5 bases spanning the gap. Germline CDR1 reads SNHLY; CDR2 reads FYNNEI. The CDR3 is CASSQTYEQYF. In DNA, the CDR3 is TGTGCCAGCAGCCAAACCTACGAGCAGTACTTC. The whole variable domain, remainder taken from reference TRBV2 and TRBJ2-7, is EPEVTQTPSHQVTQMGQEVILRCVPISNHLYFYWYRQILGQKVEFLVSFYNNEISEKSEIFDDQFSVERPDGSNFTLKIRSTKLEDSAMYFCASSQTYEQYFGPGTRLTVT.

This clone has just a few counts. This sequence joins TRBV19 and TRBJ1-1; D remains ambiguous. V was clipped by 2 bases and J by 5 bases, with 6 bases between them. CDR1 and CDR2 from the germline V gene are LNHDA and SQIVND (reference sequence). The CDR3 is made up of 12 amino acids. The CDR3 region is CASSIRSTEAFF. CDR3 bases: TGTGCCAGTAGTATACGGAGTACTGAAGCTTTCTTT. The entire variable domain, with the rest obtained from reference TRBV19 and TRBJ1-1, is as follows: DGGITQSPKYLFRKEGQNVTLSCEQNLNHDAMYWYRQDPGQGLRLIYYSQIVNDFQKGDIAEGYSVSREKKESFPLTVTSAQKNPTAFYLCASSIRSTEAFFGQGTRLTVV.

This clone has a handful of counts. The J gene is TRBJ2-3, the V gene TRBV11-3; D is unclear. There are 13 residues in the CDR3. Germline V gene sequence: CDR1 SGHNT, CDR2 YENEEA. V lost 3 bases and J lost 1, with 5 bases in between. CDR3 nucleotides: TGTGCCAGCAGCTTTAAAGGCACAGATACGCAGTATTTT. This codes for CASSFKGTDTQYF.

In this sample, this clone turned up a few times. This chain uses TRBV7-8 with TRBJ2-3; 12 nucleotides agree with TRBD2. This CDR3 has 16 residues. The trim removed 5 bases at V and 3 bases at J, leaving 6 bases unmatched. From germline, CDR1 is SGHVS and CDR2 FQNEAQ. The CDR3 DNA reads TGTGCCAGCAGCCGCCGAACTAGCGGGAGGACAGATACGCAGTATTTT. Translation: CASSRRTSGRTDTQYF. Full variable domain (missing parts from reference TRBV7-8 and TRBJ2-3): GAGVSQSPRYKVAKRGQDVALRCDPISGHVSLFWYQQALGQGPEFLTYFQNEAQLDKSGLPSDRFFAERPEGSVSTLKIQRTQQEDSAVYLCASSRRTSGRTDTQYFGPGTRLTVL.

This clone was detected only a few times. The chain combines TRBV5-4 with TRBJ2-1, with TRBD1 matching 7 bases. V was clipped by 4 bases and J by 0 bases; unmatched bases: 7. Germline CDR1 SGHNT, CDR2 YYREEE (reference sequence). The CDR3 has 16 amino acids. CDR3 bases: TGTGCCAGCAGCATAAAGACAGGGAGCTCCTACAATGAGCAGTTCTTC. Its translation: CASSIKTGSSYNEQFF.

In its sample, this clone was seen a few times. This sequence joins TRBV9 and TRBJ2-1; the match to TRBD2 covers 9 bases. Per germline, CDR1 SGDLS and CDR2 YYNGEE. V was pared by 4 bases and J by 2 bases, with 10 bases of the junction left unmatched. CDR3 size: 17 residues. CDR3 nucleotide sequence: TGTGCCAGCAGCCCAAGTGGGGGGACTAGCCCCTACAATGAGCAGTTCTTC. It is translated as CASSPSGGTSPYNEQFF.

This chain's CDR3 is CASSQGGAHSYEQYF. The CDR3 nucleotides read TGTGCCAGCAGCCAAGGGGGGGCTCACTCCTACGAGCAGTACTTC. The rearrangement uses TRBV4-2 and TRBJ2-7, with D possibly called TRBD1 or TRBD2 (6 bases each). Germline lookup yields CDR1 LGHNA and CDR2 YNFKEQ. CDR3 length: 15 residues. V shed 1 base and J shed 0 bases, with 10 bases lying between them.

This chain links TRBV7-2 with TRBJ2-7; D gene ambiguous. The CDR3 has 17 amino acids. V was clipped by 1 base and J by 4 bases, with 20 bases between them. CDR1 SGHTA and CDR2 FQGNSA come from the germline V gene. The DNA of the CDR3 is TGTGCCAGCAGCTTAGGGACCCGATTTCCTTACCTATACGAGCAGTACTTC. Encoded protein: CASSLGTRFPYLYEQYF. Complete variable domain (other parts from reference TRBV7-2 and TRBJ2-7): GAGVSQSPSNKVTEKGKDVELRCDPISGHTALYWYRQSLGQGLEFLIYFQGNSAPDKSGLPSDRFSAERTGGSVSTLTIQRTQQEDSAVYLCASSLGTRFPYLYEQYFGPGTRLTVT.

This clone was observed a handful of times. Other DNA sequences of this sample code for an identical CDR3. The chain combines TRBV7-9 with TRBJ2-7; D remains unclear. Trimming took off 4 bases at V and 6 bases at J, with 7 bases between the two ends. CDR3 length: 11 amino acids. Germline CDR1 reads SEHNR; CDR2 reads FQNEAQ (reference sequence). The CDR3 coding sequence is TGTGCCAGCAGCTCTGCGGTCGAGCAGTACTTC. Amino acids: CASSSAVEQYF.

This chain joins TRBV5-4 and TRBJ2-7; 8 nucleotides align to TRBD2. In germline, CDR1 is SGHNT, CDR2 YYREEE (reference sequence). The ends lost 4 bases at V and 3 bases at J; junction bases unmatched: 9. CDR3 length: 15 amino acids. The CDR3 protein is CASSQDLAGYYEQYF. The CDR3 DNA reads TGTGCCAGCAGCCAAGACCTAGCGGGTTACTACGAGCAGTACTTC.

The genes are TRBV7-3 and TRBJ2-2; tentative D call: TRBD2 (5 bases). Per the germline V gene, CDR1 is SGHTA and CDR2 is FQGTGA. V lost 5 bases and J lost 7, with 20 bases in between. The CDR3 contains 16 residues. CDR3 loop: CASSGTSVTMGGELFF. The CDR3 DNA reads as TGTGCCAGCAGCGGCACTAGTGTTACGATGGGCGGGGAGCTGTTTTTT.

V and J are TRBV6-5 and TRBJ1-2; tentatively, D is TRBD1 (5 bases). The CDR3 spans 15 residues. The V end was cut by 6 bases, the J end by 1 base, with 15 bases between. CDR1 is MNHEY and CDR2 is SVGAGI in the germline V gene. CDR3 nucleotides: TGTGCCAGCAGACGGACGACAGCAAGTAACTATGGCTACACCTTC. Translated: CASRRTTASNYGYTF.

The V gene is TRBV2, the J gene TRBJ2-5; 9 bases map to TRBD1. Germline CDR1 SNHLY, CDR2 FYNNEI. This CDR3 contains 15 residues. With V trimmed by 7 bases and J by 2 bases, 8 bases remained unmatched. The chain's CDR3 is CASTPHRGHQETQYF. The CDR3 DNA reads TGTGCCAGCACCCCCCACAGGGGGCATCAAGAGACCCAGTACTTC. Drawing the rest from reference TRBV2 and TRBJ2-5, the complete variable domain is EPEVTQTPSHQVTQMGQEVILRCVPISNHLYFYWYRQILGQKVEFLVSFYNNEISEKSEIFDDQFSVERPDGSNFTLKIRSTKLEDSAMYFCASTPHRGHQETQYFGPGTRLLVL.

This sequence joins TRBV18 and TRBJ2-5, with no clear D. Trimming left V 1 base short and J 1 base short, with 10 bases between. Germline CDR1 reads KGHSH; CDR2 reads LQKENI. There are 15 residues in the CDR3. The CDR3 is CASSPLHGIQETQYF. Here the CDR3 DNA reads TGTGCCAGCTCACCACTGCACGGAATCCAAGAGACCCAGTACTTC.

V gene TRBV7-2 combines with J gene TRBJ2-1; the D call may be TRBD1 or TRBD2 (5 bases each). In germline, CDR1 is SGHTA, CDR2 FQGNSA. Trimming cost V 2 bases and J 7 bases, with 15 bases left between them. This CDR3 is built from 15 residues. CDR3 DNA: TGTGCCAGCAGCTTAAGGGGTCCACCGGGGAATGAGCAGTTCTTC. Residues: CASSLRGPPGNEQFF. The full variable domain, completed using reference TRBV7-2 and TRBJ2-1, is GAGVSQSPSNKVTEKGKDVELRCDPISGHTALYWYRQSLGQGLEFLIYFQGNSAPDKSGLPSDRFSAERTGGSVSTLTIQRTQQEDSAVYLCASSLRGPPGNEQFFGPGTRLTVL.

This clone has only a few counts. This sequence joins TRBV9 and TRBJ2-1; a weak D match, TRBD2 (6 bases). This CDR3 is 14 amino acids long. CDR1 is SGDLS, CDR2 YYNGEE, per germline. With 4 bases removed from V and 5 bases from J, the gap between germline ends came to 13 bases. The CDR3 nucleotides read TGTGCCAGCAGCAGAGCGGGTTGGAACAATGAGCAGTTCTTC. Protein: CASSRAGWNNEQFF.

Here the CDR3 DNA reads TGTGCCAGTAGAAAAACCGGGACTAGCGGGAGGCGGGAGCAGTTCTTC. It translates to CASRKTGTSGRREQFF. The chain employs TRBV19 and TRBJ2-1; TRBD2 agrees at 15 bases. The CDR3 covers 16 residues. Germline CDR1 and CDR2: LNHDA and SQIVND (reference sequence). With V trimmed by 6 bases and J by 10 bases, 10 bases remained unmatched.

This clone was detected a few times. The chain combines TRBV7-9 with TRBJ2-3; the match to TRBD2 covers 7 bases. Trimming cost V 7 bases and J 5 bases; bases outside gene matches: 15. The CDR3 is made up of 16 amino acids. Germline assignment: CDR1 SEHNR and CDR2 FQNEAQ (reference sequence). The CDR3 sequence is CASTSGRAGSGDTQYF. The CDR3 coding sequence is TGTGCCAGCACCTCGGGGAGGGCAGGGTCCGGAGATACGCAGTATTTT.

The chain recombines TRBV21-1 with TRBJ2-3. TRBV21-1 corresponds to a pseudogene. CDR3 length: 17 amino acids. This CDR3 is CASSKPRSGWGPDTQYF. Here the CDR3 DNA reads TGTGCCAGCAGCAAACCCCGTTCGGGGTGGGGACCAGATACGCAGTATTTT.

This clone was seen a handful of times. The genes are TRBV28 and TRBJ2-1, with D possibly matching TRBD1 (6 bases). The ends were cut back, 7 bases at V and 7 bases at J, with 20 bases in the middle. Per germline, CDR1 MDHEN and CDR2 SYDVKM. The CDR3 length is 15 residues. CDR3 amino acids: CASTLGAGVGNEQFF. CDR3 sequence (DNA): TGTGCCAGCACCCTTGGGGCAGGGGTTGGGAATGAGCAGTTCTTC.

The chain is built from TRBV29-1 and TRBJ2-5; TRBD2 agrees at 8 bases. Trimming at V came to 4 bases and at J to 2 bases, leaving 9 bases not matched to a gene. Per germline, CDR1 SQVTM and CDR2 ANQGSEA. This CDR3 has 15 amino acids. CDR3 region: CSVGAAGVPQETQYF. The CDR3 DNA follows: TGCAGCGTTGGCGCAGCGGGAGTGCCGCAAGAGACCCAGTACTTC.

In regard to this clone: One end of the junction is discordant with germline, which a read error may explain. V usage is TRBV10-3 and J usage is TRBJ2-1; 15 positions match TRBD2. CDR1 is ENHRY and CDR2 is SYGVKD in the germline V gene. The CDR3 runs to 13 residues. Here the CDR3 reads CASSKGLAGGQFF. The CDR3 bases are TGTGCCAGCAGTAAGGGACTAGCGGGAGGACAGTTCTTC.

V and J are TRBV7-2 and TRBJ2-6; 7 nucleotides match TRBD1. V lost 6 bases and J lost 4; bases outside the gene matches: 12. The CDR3 has 17 amino acids. Germline V lookup: CDR1 SGHTA, CDR2 FQGNSA. The CDR3 reads CASRTRQGGIGANVLTF. The CDR3 DNA sequence: TGTGCCAGCAGGACGAGACAGGGTGGAATCGGGGCCAACGTCCTGACTTTC.

This chain uses TRBV4-1 with TRBJ2-7, with D uncertain. V shed 5 bases and J shed 3 bases, with 17 bases lying between them. There are 15 residues in the CDR3. Per the germline V gene, CDR1 is MGHRA and CDR2 is YSYEKL. The CDR3 is CASSEFATEIYEQYF. CDR3 in DNA: TGCGCCAGCAGCGAGTTTGCCACTGAGATCTACGAGCAGTACTTC.

In this sample, this clone turned up a few times. CDR3: CASSPEGRRQFF. DNA of the CDR3: TGTGCCAGCAGCCCAGAGGGGCGGCGGCAGTTCTTC. The chain employs TRBV7-2 and TRBJ2-1, with D perhaps being TRBD1 or TRBD2 (5 bases each). V lost 5 bases to trimming and J lost 12 bases, with 14 bases between them. Germline V lookup: CDR1 SGHTA, CDR2 FQGNSA. The CDR3 totals 12 residues. The complete variable domain, with remaining parts taken from reference TRBV7-2 and TRBJ2-1, reads GAGVSQSPSNKVTEKGKDVELRCDPISGHTALYWYRQSLGQGLEFLIYFQGNSAPDKSGLPSDRFSAERTGGSVSTLTIQRTQQEDSAVYLCASSPEGRRQFFGPGTRLTVL.

The rearrangement uses TRBV7-3 and TRBJ2-3; TRBD2 agrees at 7 bases. The CDR3 totals 13 residues. Per germline, CDR1 SGHTA and CDR2 FQGTGA. The trim removed 11 bases at V and 2 bases at J, leaving 7 bases unmatched. Here the CDR3 DNA reads TGTGCCTCGGGGCGGGAGCACACAGATACGCAGTATTTT. Its protein is CASGREHTDTQYF. Full variable domain (rest looked up from reference TRBV7-3 and TRBJ2-3): GAGVSQTPSNKVTEKGKYVELRCDPISGHTALYWYRQSLGQGPEFLIYFQGTGAADDSGLPNDRFFAVRPEGSVSTLKIQRTERGDSAVYLCASGREHTDTQYFGPGTRLTVL.

This clone was counted a few times. V and J are TRBV18 and TRBJ2-1; possible D gene TRBD2, 6 bases. V was pared by 2 bases and J by 6 bases, with 8 bases between. In germline, CDR1 is KGHSH, CDR2 LQKENI. The CDR3 runs 13 residues. CDR3: CASSPGEANEQFF. The CDR3 coding sequence is TGTGCCAGCTCACCAGGGGAGGCCAATGAGCAGTTCTTC. The full variable domain, with the rest looked up from reference TRBV18 and TRBJ2-1, is NAGVMQNPRHLVRRRGQEARLRCSPMKGHSHVYWYRQLPEEGLKFMVYLQKENIIDESGMPKERFSAEFPKEGPSILRIQQVVRGDSAAYFCASSPGEANEQFFGPGTRLTVL.

This clone was detected only a few times. The V gene is TRBV6-6, the J gene TRBJ1-5, with no clear D. Trimming took off 5 bases at V and 1 base at J, with 6 bases between the two ends. The V gene's germline CDR1 is MNHNY and CDR2 SVGAGI (reference sequence). The CDR3 consists of 13 residues. The CDR3 sequence: CASSQSSNQPQHF. The DNA for the CDR3 is TGTGCCAGCAGTCAGTCCAGCAATCAGCCCCAGCATTTT.

The chain uses TRBV10-3 and TRBJ2-5; TRBD1 matches 8 bases. CDR1 and CDR2 from the germline V gene are ENHRY and SYGVKD. The V and J ends lost 6 bases and 5 bases, in that order; junction bases with no gene match: 5. The CDR3 contains 13 residues. The CDR3 sequence is CAIRGQGLETQYF. In DNA, the CDR3 is TGTGCCATCAGAGGACAGGGCCTGGAGACCCAGTACTTC.

This chain connects TRBV9 to TRBJ1-3; D remains ambiguous. Germline-derived CDR1 and CDR2 are SGDLS and YYNGEE. Trimming took off 4 bases at V and 0 bases at J, with 8 bases between the two ends. This CDR3 is built from 14 residues. The CDR3 sequence is CASSMSTSGNTIYF. Here the CDR3 DNA reads TGTGCCAGCAGCATGAGTACCTCTGGAAACACCATATATTTT.

In its sample, this clone was seen a few times. This CDR3 reads CASSRDRRDYGYTF. The CDR3 DNA reads TGTGCCAGCAGCCGGGACAGGCGGGACTATGGCTACACCTTC. This chain links TRBV6-1 with TRBJ1-2; 8 bases map to TRBD1. The CDR3 loop spans 14 amino acids. With 6 bases clipped from V and 3 bases from J, the junction kept 6 bases outside the gene matches. Germline assignment: CDR1 MNHNS and CDR2 SASEGT.